These 19 T cell receptor beta chains share one sample of origin, sequenced in a study of tumor-infiltrating lymphocytes in glioblastoma multiforme. Three nested ARM-PCR rounds with V-beta and C-beta primers built TCRB libraries. TCRdb processed the multiplex PCR reads anew with MiXCR; each CDR3 protein has one entry. The sample includes approximately 20,000 distinct CDR3 sequences, 55% to 75% seen only once; the top ten take under 20%. Sequencing was carried out using peripheral blood. These receptors were obtained from a male donor with glioblastoma.

V and J are TRBV11-3 and TRBJ2-1, with D possibly matching TRBD2 (5 bases). V dropped 5 bases and J dropped 4 bases, with 9 bases sitting between them. The CDR3 covers 13 residues. From germline, CDR1 is SGHNT and CDR2 YENEEA. The CDR3: CASSPDSYNEQFF. The CDR3 nucleotides read TGTGCCAGCAGCCCGGACTCATACAATGAGCAGTTCTTC.

V gene TRBV29-1 combines with J gene TRBJ2-1; 8 bases agree with TRBD2. The CDR3 runs to 13 residues. V was clipped by 6 bases and J by 7 bases; unmatched bases: 8. Per the germline V gene, CDR1 is SQVTM and CDR2 is ANQGSEA. The CDR3 loop is CSVSSGMGNEQFF. CDR3 nucleotides: TGCAGCGTGAGTAGCGGGATGGGTAATGAGCAGTTCTTC.

In regard to this clonotype: A much larger clone is a single base away; this may be a read error. The chain has TRBV7-9 and TRBJ1-4; D is unresolved. V was pared by 3 bases and J by 6 bases, with 11 bases between. This CDR3 is 14 amino acids long. The germline gives CDR1 SEHNR, CDR2 FQNEAQ (reference sequence). This CDR3 is CASSFPGSDEKLFF. The CDR3 coding sequence is TGTGCCAGCAGCTTCCCGGGCTCTGATGAAAAACTGTTTTTT. The entire variable domain, with the rest obtained from reference TRBV7-9 and TRBJ1-4, is as follows: DTGVSQNPRHKITKRGQNVTFRCDPISEHNRLYWYRQTLGQGPEFLTYFQNEAQLEKSRLLSDRFSAERPKGSFSTLEIQRTEQGDSAMYLCASSFPGSDEKLFFGSGTQLSVL.

The V and J genes are TRBV11-2 and TRBJ1-2; unclear D gene. This CDR3 comprises 13 residues. Germline V lookup: CDR1 SGHAT, CDR2 FQNNGV. V was pared by 0 bases and J by 5 bases, with 7 bases between. CDR3 amino acids: CASSLEAGYGYTF. The CDR3 region has the DNA TGTGCCAGCAGCTTAGAGGCGGGTTATGGCTACACCTTC.

There are a few counts of this clonotype. The chain has TRBV4-1 and TRBJ2-1; 7 positions agree with TRBD2. This CDR3 has 16 amino acids. The V segment lost 3 bases and the J segment 5 bases; nucleotides outside the gene matches: 10. Germline-derived CDR1 and CDR2 are MGHRA and YSYEKL. The CDR3 sequence: CASSHPSAGAHNEQFF. CDR3 bases: TGCGCCAGCAGCCACCCCTCGGCGGGAGCCCACAATGAGCAGTTCTTC.

The chain has TRBV4-1 and TRBJ2-2; 8 positions match TRBD2. CDR1 is MGHRA and CDR2 is YSYEKL in the germline V gene. With V trimmed by 0 bases and J by 4 bases, 7 bases remained unmatched. The CDR3 has 17 amino acids. CDR3 residues: CASSQDWSAGVTGELFF. As DNA, the CDR3 is TGCGCCAGCAGCCAAGATTGGTCAGCGGGGGTCACCGGGGAGCTGTTTTTT.

This clonotype was detected a few times. V and J are TRBV11-2 and TRBJ1-2; possibly TRBD1 for D (6 bases). Germline V gene lookup returns CDR1 SGHAT and CDR2 FQNNGV. CDR3 length: 13 residues. The V gene lost 7 bases and the J gene lost 5 bases, with 14 bases spanning the gap. DNA of the CDR3: TGTGCCAGCACCCTAGGGGGGGGGTATGGCTACACCTTC. Residues: CASTLGGGYGYTF.

The chain joins TRBV24-1 to TRBJ2-7, with a weak D call TRBD1 (6 bases). The CDR3 covers 13 residues. The germline V gene has CDR1 KGHDR and CDR2 SFDVKD. With 2 bases removed from V and 3 bases from J, the gap between germline ends came to 7 bases. The CDR3 DNA reads TGTGCCACCAGTGATTCACAGGGCTACGAGCAGTACTTC. Translated: CATSDSQGYEQYF.

Points on this clonotype: One end of the junction fails to match germline, which may point to a read error. The chain joins TRBV7-9 to TRBJ1-1; TRBD1 matches at 11 bases. The CDR3 sequence is 15 residues long. Germline CDR1 is SEHNR and CDR2 is FQNEAQ (reference sequence). The CDR3 loop is CASSLSGTGGTEAFF. As DNA, the CDR3 is TGCGCCAGCAGCTTATCAGGGACAGGGGGGACTGAAGCTTTCTTT.

This clonotype has at least ten counts. The CDR3 protein is CSARDRLAGGQETQYF. DNA for the CDR3: TGCAGTGCTAGAGACCGACTAGCGGGAGGGCAAGAGACCCAGTACTTC. V gene TRBV20-1 combines with J gene TRBJ2-5, with 14 bases lining up with TRBD2. This CDR3 is 16 amino acids long. Germline V CDR1 and CDR2: DFQATT, SNEGSKA (reference sequence). The V segment lost 0 bases and the J segment 2 bases; nucleotides outside the gene matches: 2.

Regarding this clonotype: The germline gene is not matched at one end of the junction; a read error may be the cause. J is TRBJ2-7 and V is TRBV11-1; D might be TRBD1 (6 bases). CDR1 is SGHAT and CDR2 is FQDESV in the germline V gene (reference sequence). The CDR3 loop spans 13 amino acids. The CDR3 loop reads CACILDQGYEQYF. The CDR3 DNA sequence: TGTGCCTGCATCCTGGATCAGGGGTACGAGCAATACTTC. Together with reference TRBV11-1 and TRBJ2-7, the CDR3 gives the full variable domain: EAEVAQSPRYKITEKSQAVAFWCDPISGHATLYWYRQILGQGPELLVQFQDESVVDDSQLPKDRFSAERLKGVDSTLKIQPAELGDSAMYLCACILDQGYEQYFGPGTRLTVT.

V is TRBV5-4 and J is TRBJ2-7; possibly TRBD1 or TRBD2 for D (6 bases each). Germline CDR1 SGHNT, CDR2 YYREEE (reference sequence). The CDR3 is made up of 15 amino acids. The ends were cut back, 0 bases at V and 3 bases at J, with 13 bases in the middle. The CDR3 spells CASSLGGASGYEQYF. The CDR3, as DNA: TGTGCCAGCAGCTTGGGGGGGGCGTCTGGCTACGAGCAGTACTTC.

This clonotype came up many times. The chain carries TRBV10-2 and TRBJ2-5; TRBD1 might be the D (5 bases). This CDR3 has 16 amino acids. Between the trimmed V and J ends, which lost 1 base and 5 bases, there was a span of 17 bases. From germline, CDR1 is WSHSY and CDR2 SAAADI. The CDR3 nucleotides are TGCGCCAGCAGTGAGTTAATCTTCAGGGATCCGGAGACCCAGTACTTC. It encodes CASSELIFRDPETQYF.

This clonotype was counted once. The chain couples TRBV29-1 to TRBJ2-5; 12 bases map to TRBD1. This CDR3 has 15 residues. With 2 bases clipped from V and 5 bases from J, the junction kept 6 bases outside the gene matches. Germline values: CDR1 SQVTM, CDR2 ANQGSEA. CDR3 region: CSVETGTGGYETQYF. DNA for the CDR3: TGCAGCGTTGAAACCGGGACAGGGGGCTATGAGACCCAGTACTTC.

V gene TRBV6-1 combines with J gene TRBJ2-5; tentatively, D is TRBD1 (6 bases). The CDR3 has 14 residues. Trimming shortened V by 5 bases and J by 5 bases, and 15 bases separated the two germline ends. Germline V gives CDR1 MNHNS, CDR2 SASEGT. CDR3 sequence: CASSKGGMRETQYF. In nucleotides, the CDR3 is TGTGCCAGCAGTAAAGGGGGTATGAGGGAGACCCAGTACTTC.

The chain is built from TRBV5-1 and TRBJ2-5; D is possibly TRBD1 (6 bases). The CDR3 runs to 15 residues. V was clipped by 3 bases and J by 5 bases, with 17 bases between them. Germline CDR1 and CDR2: SGHRS and YFSETQ. The CDR3 protein is CASSSSGHPRETQYF. DNA for the CDR3: TGCGCCAGCAGCTCCTCGGGACACCCTCGGGAGACCCAGTACTTC.

Note on this clonotype: It may be a read error: a sequence one base away is much more abundant. V gene TRBV7-9 combines with J gene TRBJ2-7; D is unclear. The CDR3 is made up of 12 amino acids. Germline CDR1 and CDR2: SEHNR and FQNEAQ (reference sequence). Here the CDR3 reads CASILPTHEQYF. In DNA, the CDR3 is TGTGCCAGCATCTTACCCACCCACGAGCAGTACTTC.

Of note for this clonotype: A junction boundary mismatches the germline segment, possibly from a read error. V gene TRBV5-1 combines with J gene TRBJ2-2; 14 bases match TRBD2. The length of the CDR3 is 17 residues. The V gene's germline CDR1 is SGHRS and CDR2 YFSETQ. In DNA form, the CDR3 reads TGCGCCAACAGCATTGGACTAGCGGGGGGAAACACCGGGGAGCTGTTTTTT. Translating it yields CANSIGLAGGNTGELFF.

The chain joins TRBV11-3 to TRBJ2-7; the match to TRBD1 covers 9 bases. The DNA end favors TRBJ2-3, so the J call may be wrong. CDR3 size: 12 residues. CDR1 and CDR2 (germline): SGHNT, YENEEA. CDR3 in amino acids: CASSQGATTQYF. CDR3 bases: TGTGCCAGTTCACAGGGGGCGACTACGCAGTATTTT.